The 28 T cell receptor beta chains below come from one sample, sequenced in a study of T cell changes during pregnancy in multiple sclerosis. TCRdb's copy holds only in-frame clones and misses some; the assay was immunoSEQ multiplex PCR. Seen here are about 100,000 clones, 75% to 95% observed once, and the top ten hold 0.7% to 0.9%. The sequences come from peripheral blood, collected in the second trimester of pregnancy. The receptors come from a female donor in good health, enrolled as a control in a pregnancy study.

This rearrangement joins TRBV4-2 to TRBJ2-1, with 13 bases fitting TRBD2. The CDR3 is 18 amino acids. Germline V lookup: CDR1 LGHNA, CDR2 YNFKEQ. V lost 1 base and J lost 6; bases outside the gene matches: 9. The CDR3 DNA follows: TGTGCCAGCAGCCAAGGCCGACTAGCGGGGGGCACCGTCAATGAGCAGTTCTTC. Translation gives CASSQGRLAGGTVNEQFF.

The CDR3 bases are TGTGCCAGCAGCTTAGGAGGGTCCGGCTACGAGCAGTACTTC. Residues: CASSLGGSGYEQYF. The chain is built from TRBV11-3 and TRBJ2-7; D is perhaps TRBD2 (5 bases). The CDR3 loop spans 14 amino acids. Germline V gene sequence: CDR1 SGHNT, CDR2 YENEEA. V was cut by 1 base and J by 3 bases, with 10 bases left in between.

The chain uses TRBV7-6 and TRBJ1-5, with a weak D call TRBD1 (6 bases). Germline-derived CDR1 and CDR2 are SGHVS and FNYEAQ. The length of the CDR3 is 14 residues. The ends were cut back, 5 bases at V and 7 bases at J, with 15 bases in the middle. CDR3 region: CASSPYRDGQPQHF. The CDR3 nucleotides are TGTGCCAGCAGCCCGTACAGGGACGGCCAGCCCCAGCATTTT.

This chain joins TRBV18 and TRBJ1-3; tentatively, D is TRBD1 (6 bases). V was cut by 5 bases and J by 6 bases, with 20 bases left in between. The CDR3 has 16 residues. Per the germline V gene, CDR1 is KGHSH and CDR2 is LQKENI. CDR3 bases: TGTGCCAGCTCAACGTTCACAACAGGGCACGAAAACACCATATATTTT. Protein sequence: CASSTFTTGHENTIYF.

This chain links TRBV18 with TRBJ1-2; D call uncertain. Trimming took 6 bases from V and 8 from J, leaving 16 bases between them. Germline V gene data show CDR1 as KGHSH and CDR2 as LQKENI. CDR3 size: 13 residues. The CDR3 loop reads CASSPDPRRGYTF. The CDR3 DNA reads as TGTGCCAGCTCCCCGGACCCTAGGAGGGGCTACACCTTC. Full variable domain (outside the CDR3, taken from reference TRBV18 and TRBJ1-2): NAGVMQNPRHLVRRRGQEARLRCSPMKGHSHVYWYRQLPEEGLKFMVYLQKENIIDESGMPKERFSAEFPKEGPSILRIQQVVRGDSAAYFCASSPDPRRGYTFGSGTRLTVV.

This chain links TRBV4-3 with TRBJ1-5; TRBD1 might be the D (5 bases). Trimming pared 1 base from V and 2 bases from J, leaving 12 bases between. The V gene's germline CDR1 is LGHNA and CDR2 YSLEER. The CDR3 extends over 16 amino acids. The CDR3 DNA reads as TGCGCCAGCAGCCAAGGCACAGGATTCGGCAATCAGCCCCAGCATTTT. It translates to CASSQGTGFGNQPQHF.

The rearrangement uses TRBV11-2 and TRBJ2-1; no reliable D call. Trimming left V 3 bases short and J 0 bases short, with 9 bases between. The germline CDR1 and CDR2 sequences are SGHAT and FQNNGV. This CDR3 is built from 15 residues. The CDR3 nucleotides read TGTGCCAGCAGCTTTTCCGGGTACTCCTACAATGAGCAGTTCTTC. It yields the protein CASSFSGYSYNEQFF. Using reference TRBV11-2 and TRBJ2-1 for the parts outside the CDR3, the full variable domain is EAGVAQSPRYKIIEKRQSVAFWCNPISGHATLYWYQQILGQGPKLLIQFQNNGVVDDSQLPKDRFSAERLKGVDSTLKIQPAKLEDSAVYLCASSFSGYSYNEQFFGPGTRLTVL.

Concerning this clone itself: An end of the junction does not agree with germline; a read error may underlie this. The J gene is TRBJ1-4, the V gene TRBV6-1; D is ambiguous. The length of the CDR3 is 16 residues. Germline CDR1 reads MNHNS; CDR2 reads SASEGT. The CDR3 here is CASSETLPPPKEKLFF. The DNA for the CDR3 is TGTGCCAGCAGTGAAACGCTACCGCCACCTAAGGAAAAACTGTTTTTT.

This chain connects TRBV6-5 to TRBJ1-2, with D possibly matching TRBD1 (5 bases). CDR1 and CDR2 (germline): MNHEY, SVGAGI. The CDR3 is made up of 15 amino acids. V lost 3 bases, J lost 2 bases, and 13 bases lay in between. The CDR3, as DNA: TGTGCCAGCAGTTATGGGCAGGGCTTCAACTATGGCTACACCTTC. This sequence encodes CASSYGQGFNYGYTF.

This clone appeared a single time. V and J are TRBV28 and TRBJ2-2; 9 nucleotides line up with TRBD2. The CDR3 spans 14 residues. V lost 6 bases and J lost 6; bases outside the gene matches: 5. Germline values: CDR1 MDHEN, CDR2 SYDVKM. The CDR3 loop reads CASRLAGDPGELFF. The CDR3 bases are TGTGCCAGCAGATTAGCGGGAGATCCCGGGGAGCTGTTTTTT.

The chain links TRBV5-1 to TRBJ1-1; no definite D call. Germline V gives CDR1 SGHRS, CDR2 YFSETQ. Trimming removed 0 bases at V and 3 bases at J, with 6 bases between. The CDR3 loop spans 13 amino acids. This chain's CDR3 is CASSLGTDTEAFF. CDR3 coding DNA: TGCGCCAGCAGCTTGGGGACTGACACTGAAGCTTTCTTT.

The genes are TRBV5-5 and TRBJ2-5; 16 bases align to TRBD2. Germline-derived CDR1 and CDR2 are SGHKS and YYEKEE (reference sequence). CDR3 length: 17 amino acids. The V and J ends lost 3 bases and 2 bases, in that order; junction bases with no gene match: 4. The CDR3 loop is CASSSGLAGGIQETQYF. The DNA for the CDR3 is TGTGCCAGCAGCTCGGGACTAGCGGGAGGGATACAAGAGACCCAGTACTTC.

The chain recombines TRBV7-9 with TRBJ2-6; tentatively, D is TRBD1 (6 bases). Germline V lookup: CDR1 SEHNR, CDR2 FQNEAQ (reference sequence). This CDR3 is built from 15 residues. Trimming shortened V by 7 bases and J by 2 bases, and 12 bases separated the two germline ends. The CDR3 loop is CASTDSWAGANVLTF. For the CDR3, the DNA is TGTGCCAGCACGGACAGTTGGGCTGGGGCCAACGTCCTGACTTTC. Full variable domain (rest looked up from reference TRBV7-9 and TRBJ2-6): DTGVSQNPRHKITKRGQNVTFRCDPISEHNRLYWYRQTLGQGPEFLTYFQNEAQLEKSRLLSDRFSAERPKGSFSTLEIQRTEQGDSAMYLCASTDSWAGANVLTFGAGSRLTVL.

This sequence joins TRBV19 and TRBJ1-3, with D perhaps matching TRBD1 (6 bases). The V and J ends lost 4 bases and 0 bases respectively, with 13 bases between them. This CDR3 has 16 residues. The germline CDR1 and CDR2 sequences are LNHDA and SQIVND (reference sequence). Here the CDR3 reads CASSTKDRSSGNTIYF. The CDR3 coding sequence is TGTGCCAGTAGTACCAAAGACAGGAGCTCTGGAAACACCATATATTTT.

In nucleotides, the CDR3 is TGTGCCAGCAGCTCTGGACAGGGCGCAGGGGAGACCCAGTACTTC. Translation gives CASSSGQGAGETQYF. This chain connects TRBV7-2 to TRBJ2-5; 8 positions match TRBD1. The germline V gene has CDR1 SGHTA and CDR2 FQGNSA. This CDR3 region has 15 residues. Trimming at V came to 4 bases and at J to 5 bases, leaving 9 bases not matched to a gene.

The genes are TRBV6-1 and TRBJ1-2; D possibly corresponds to TRBD1 (5 bases). CDR3 length equals 13 residues. Germline CDR1 reads MNHNS; CDR2 reads SASEGT. V lost 7 bases and J lost 0, with 9 bases in between. The CDR3 DNA follows: TGTGCCAGCATCCCCAGGGCTAACTATGGCTACACCTTC. This encodes CASIPRANYGYTF.

This chain uses TRBV6-5 with TRBJ1-1, with 7 bases that match TRBD1. Germline V lookup: CDR1 MNHEY, CDR2 SVGAGI. The CDR3 consists of 15 residues. V shed 6 bases and J 0 bases; nucleotides not matched to a gene: 7. CDR3 residues: CASRHSGTVNTEAFF. The DNA of the CDR3 is TGTGCCAGCAGACACTCCGGGACAGTGAACACTGAAGCTTTCTTT.

This clone was picked up one time. The rearrangement uses TRBV29-1 and TRBJ2-7; 9 nucleotides agree with TRBD1. From germline, CDR1 is SQVTM and CDR2 ANQGSEA. CDR3 size: 14 residues. After removal of 1 base from V and 2 bases from J, the junction contained 3 bases not matched to a gene. CDR3 in DNA: TGCAGCGTTGAAGGGACAGGGGAAACCTACGAGCAGTACTTC. Amino acids: CSVEGTGETYEQYF.

The chain couples TRBV6-1 to TRBJ1-4; possibly TRBD1 for D (6 bases). V dropped 8 bases and J dropped 4 bases, with 14 bases sitting between them. Germline V gene lookup returns CDR1 MNHNS and CDR2 SASEGT. CDR3 length: 14 residues. CDR3 sequence: CASGGGSGNEKLFF. The CDR3 bases are TGTGCCAGCGGGGGGGGCAGTGGTAATGAAAAACTGTTTTTT.

The chain is built from TRBV30 and TRBJ1-2; TRBD1 agrees at 8 bases. The CDR3 runs to 13 residues. CDR1 GTSNPN and CDR2 SVGIG come from the germline V gene (reference sequence). Losses at the gene ends were 1 base for V and 8 bases for J; bases not matched to a gene: 6. CDR3 in amino acids: CAWSAGTGVGYTF. The CDR3 DNA reads TGTGCCTGGAGTGCCGGGACAGGTGTCGGCTACACCTTC. Drawing the rest from reference TRBV30 and TRBJ1-2, the complete variable domain is SQTIHQWPATLVQPVGSPLSLECTVEGTSNPNLYWYRQAAGRGLQLLFYSVGIGQISSEVPQNLSASRPQDRQFILSSKKLLLSDSGFYLCAWSAGTGVGYTFGSGTRLTVV.

This chain uses TRBV7-7 with TRBJ1-5; D is possibly TRBD1 (5 bases). CDR3 size: 13 residues. From germline, CDR1 is SSHAT and CDR2 FNYEAQ (reference sequence). V was shortened by 8 bases and J by 9 bases, with 17 bases between the two germline ends. CDR3 amino acids: CASAEGPARPQHF. The CDR3 nucleotides read TGTGCCAGCGCGGAGGGGCCGGCCCGGCCCCAGCATTTT.

The V gene is TRBV14, the J gene TRBJ1-3, with 7 positions matching TRBD1. V was pared by 6 bases and J by 4 bases, with 12 bases of the junction left unmatched. The CDR3 has 16 amino acids. The germline V gene encodes CDR1 SGHDN and CDR2 FVKESK. The CDR3 nucleotides read TGTGCCAGCAGTCAACAGGGGCGCTGGAGAGGAAACACCATATATTTT. Amino acid sequence: CASSQQGRWRGNTIYF.

The count of this clone is one. The chain has TRBV7-8 and TRBJ2-7; 7 positions match TRBD1. Germline V gives CDR1 SGHVS, CDR2 FQNEAQ. Trimming at V came to 5 bases and at J to 2 bases, leaving 9 bases not matched to a gene. This CDR3 spans 15 amino acids. The CDR3 sequence is CASSKQGTLTYEQYF. As DNA, the CDR3 is TGTGCCAGCAGCAAACAGGGGACCCTGACCTACGAGCAGTACTTC.

The chain joins TRBV6-1 to TRBJ2-3; TRBD2 aligns across 15 bases. Trimming at V came to 2 bases and at J to 2 bases, leaving 5 bases not matched to a gene. The germline CDR1 and CDR2 sequences are MNHNS and SASEGT. This CDR3 spans 18 amino acids. In DNA form, the CDR3 reads TGTGCCAGCAGTGAAACGGGACTAGCGGGGGGAAACACAGATACGCAGTATTTT. Its translation: CASSETGLAGGNTDTQYF.

The V call is TRBV7-8, the J call TRBJ2-1; perhaps TRBD2 as D (5 bases). The germline V and J ends were trimmed by 5 bases and 0 bases, with 17 bases remaining between them. Germline CDR1 reads SGHVS; CDR2 reads FQNEAQ. The length of the CDR3 is 17 residues. CDR3 nucleotide sequence: TGTGCCAGCAGCCCCACCCGAGGTGGGAGCTCCTACAATGAGCAGTTCTTC. Translating it yields CASSPTRGGSSYNEQFF. Using reference TRBV7-8 and TRBJ2-1 for the parts outside the CDR3, the full variable domain is GAGVSQSPRYKVAKRGQDVALRCDPISGHVSLFWYQQALGQGPEFLTYFQNEAQLDKSGLPSDRFFAERPEGSVSTLKIQRTQQEDSAVYLCASSPTRGGSSYNEQFFGPGTRLTVL.

This clone was counted a single time. The gene calls are TRBV6-5 and TRBJ1-2, with 7 bases that match TRBD1. The length of the CDR3 is 16 residues. V shed 2 bases and J 6 bases; nucleotides not matched to a gene: 12. CDR1 MNHEY and CDR2 SVGAGI come from the germline V gene. CDR3: CASSYGQRQGGDGYTF. The CDR3 DNA sequence: TGTGCCAGCAGTTACGGACAGCGGCAGGGGGGCGATGGCTACACCTTC.

This sequence joins TRBV7-9 and TRBJ1-2; D possibly corresponds to TRBD1 (6 bases). This CDR3 spans 15 amino acids. The germline V gene has CDR1 SEHNR and CDR2 FQNEAQ (reference sequence). Trimming stripped 4 bases from V and 2 bases from J, with 14 bases between. The DNA of the CDR3 is TGTGCCAGCAGCTCCGGCGGGGGCCCGAACTATGGCTACACCTTC. Translated: CASSSGGGPNYGYTF.

This clone was found a few times. This chain connects TRBV18 to TRBJ1-2, with D tentatively TRBD1 (6 bases). Germline V gene sequence: CDR1 KGHSH, CDR2 LQKENI. The CDR3 extends over 15 amino acids. V was cut by 2 bases and J by 7 bases, with 17 bases left in between. CDR3 nucleotides: TGTGCCAGCTCACCAGTAGCACAGGGAAGTAGTGGCTACACCTTC. Protein sequence: CASSPVAQGSSGYTF.